The 2 T cell receptor beta chains below come from one sample, sequenced in a study of blood T cell repertoires in COVID-19. Libraries were prepared by immunoSEQ multiplex PCR; TCRdb keeps only in-frame clonotypes and omits some of them. The sample consists of 250,000 to 350,000 clones, about 90% of them appearing once. Sequenced sample: peripheral blood. These TCRs come from a woman aged 50 to 60 who had recovered from COVID-19.

The chain is built from TRBV5-7 and TRBJ1-5, with 9 bases lining up with TRBD1. TRBV5-7 is placed among ORFs of uncertain function. This CDR3 comprises 14 residues. V shed 5 bases and J 2 bases; nucleotides not matched to a gene: 2. The CDR3 reads CASSWTGGNQPQHF. The CDR3 DNA sequence: TGTGCCAGCAGTTGGACAGGGGGCAATCAGCCCCAGCATTTT.

Here the CDR3 reads CASSPQDRGRQETQYF. The CDR3 nucleotides read TGTGCCAGCAGCCCGCAGGACAGGGGGCGTCAAGAGACCCAGTACTTC. The gene calls are TRBV5-6 and TRBJ2-5; the match to TRBD1 covers 11 bases. This CDR3 spans 16 amino acids. With V trimmed by 4 bases and J by 2 bases, 7 bases remained unmatched. CDR1 SGHDT and CDR2 YYEEEE come from the germline V gene.